A single sample is the source of the 21 T cell receptor beta chains below, sequenced in a study of blood T cells in healthy people across ages. For the second PCR, which ran for about 7 to 11 cycles, a sample-barcoded 5' primer and a J-beta primer mix were used. One entry per CDR3 protein results from TCRdb running MiXCR on the 5' RACE reads. Of approximately 1,700,000 distinct CDR3 sequences listed, 30% to 40% were seen once; the top ten hold approximately 22%. Sequenced input: blood. These receptors were taken from a human donor in good health.

The chain joins TRBV4-3 to TRBJ1-4; no firm D call. The CDR3 contains 15 residues. V was cut by 3 bases and J by 5 bases, with 13 bases left in between. Germline loops: CDR1 LGHNA, CDR2 YSLEER. The CDR3 loop is CASSQWSAENEKLFF. The CDR3 DNA reads TGCGCCAGCAGCCAGTGGTCGGCGGAGAATGAAAAACTGTTTTTT.

This clonotype has a handful of counts. This chain links TRBV29-1 with TRBJ2-1; 7 nucleotides agree with TRBD1. J lost 4 bases, V lost 7 bases, and 4 bases had no gene match. In germline, CDR1 is SQVTM, CDR2 ANQGSEA. CDR3 length: 12 amino acids. The CDR3 DNA reads TGCAGCGCACAGGGGTGGTACAATGAGCAGTTCTTC. Its protein product is CSAQGWYNEQFF.

J is TRBJ1-4 and V is TRBV20-1; 10 bases agree with TRBD1. The CDR3 consists of 15 residues. Trimming removed 3 bases from V and 13 bases from J; junction bases left unmatched: 14. CDR1 is DFQATT, CDR2 SNEGSKA, per germline (reference sequence). This CDR3 reads CSARSGTGALRGLFF. Written as DNA, the CDR3 is TGCAGTGCTAGGAGCGGGACAGGGGCCTTACGAGGACTGTTTTTT.

This clonotype was counted a few times. V and J are TRBV6-2 or TRBV6-3 and TRBJ2-4; D is uncertain. In germline, CDR1 is MNHEY, CDR2 SVGEGT. The CDR3 spans 12 residues. V was clipped by 8 bases and J by 13 bases, with 18 bases between them. CDR3 protein: CASGFRTWQQYF. CDR3 DNA: TGTGCCAGCGGATTTCGTACGTGGCAGCAGTACTTC.

The table lists this clonotype with a few counts. The V and J genes are TRBV2 and TRBJ2-1, with a possible D match to TRBD2 (7 bases). Trimming took off 4 bases at V and 7 bases at J, with 20 bases between the two ends. The germline gives CDR1 SNHLY, CDR2 FYNNEI. The CDR3 has 16 residues. CDR3 in amino acids: CASSGLVGGQKNEQFF. Written as DNA, the CDR3 is TGTGCCAGCAGTGGCTTGGTGGGGGGGCAGAAAAATGAGCAGTTCTTC.

The genes are TRBV20-1 and TRBJ1-6, with TRBD1 identical over 7 bases. Germline V CDR1 and CDR2: DFQATT, SNEGSKA (reference sequence). The CDR3 has 14 amino acids. J lost 5 bases, V lost 3 bases, and 4 bases had no gene match. In DNA, the CDR3 is TGCAGTGCTAGGAGGGACAGTAATAATTCACCCCTCCACTTT. Its translation is CSARRDSNNSPLHF.

This clonotype was observed a few times. The genes are TRBV4-3 and TRBJ2-4, with 11 nucleotides matching TRBD2. Germline CDR1 reads LGHNA; CDR2 reads YSLEER. The CDR3 consists of 15 residues. V was clipped by 2 bases and J by 13 bases; unmatched bases: 10. CDR3 sequence reads: CASSQSPTSGVKQYF. The CDR3 nucleotides read TGCGCCAGCAGCCAATCACCGACTAGCGGGGTTAAGCAGTACTTC.

J is TRBJ2-5 and V is TRBV5-1; D not resolved. There are 14 residues in the CDR3. Germline values: CDR1 SGHRS, CDR2 YFSETQ. V lost 1 base to trimming and J lost 3 bases, with 10 bases between them. CDR3 amino acids: CASSLSSVEETQYF. The CDR3 coding sequence is TGCGCCAGCAGCTTGTCGTCTGTTGAAGAGACCCAGTACTTC.

This clonotype was seen only a few times. Written as DNA, the CDR3 is TGCAGTGCTAGAGTAATAGGGACAGGTGGCGAGCAGTACTTC. It translates to CSARVIGTGGEQYF. The V gene is TRBV20-1, the J gene TRBJ2-4; 8 bases fit TRBD1. The DNA matches TRBJ2-7 better at its end, which makes the J call doubtful. The CDR3 has 14 residues. Germline loops: CDR1 DFQATT, CDR2 SNEGSKA (reference sequence).

V is TRBV7-3 and J is TRBJ2-3; 13 bases align to TRBD2. Germline values: CDR1 SGHTA, CDR2 FQGTGA. The CDR3 contains 15 residues. The V and J ends lost 5 bases and 6 bases, in that order; junction bases with no gene match: 5. The CDR3: CASSTWGLAGDTQYF. CDR3 bases: TGTGCCAGCAGCACCTGGGGACTAGCGGGGGATACGCAGTATTTT.

V and J are TRBV4-2 and TRBJ2-1; perhaps TRBD2 as D (5 bases). With 0 bases removed from V and 13 bases from J, the gap between germline ends came to 16 bases. The germline V gene encodes CDR1 LGHNA and CDR2 YNFKEQ. This CDR3 region has 14 residues. This CDR3 reads CASSQEFRGETQFF. CDR3 sequence (DNA): TGTGCCAGCAGCCAAGAGTTCCGGGGAGAGACCCAGTTCTTC.

The chain carries TRBV20-1 and TRBJ2-5; TRBD2 aligns across 9 bases. This CDR3 contains 15 residues. V dropped 2 bases and J dropped 5; count of bases not matched to a gene: 9. Germline V gene lookup returns CDR1 DFQATT and CDR2 SNEGSKA (reference sequence). The CDR3 sequence: CSARTSGYPRETQYF. In DNA form, the CDR3 reads TGCAGTGCTAGAACTAGCGGGTATCCCAGGGAGACCCAGTACTTC.

This clonotype was seen a few times. V usage is TRBV20-1 and J usage is TRBJ1-2, with 7 bases aligning to TRBD1. This CDR3 region has 15 residues. Germline V gene sequence: CDR1 DFQATT, CDR2 SNEGSKA (reference sequence). V lost 5 bases to trimming and J lost 4 bases; unmatched junction nucleotides: 13. CDR3 in DNA: TGCAGTGCTCAGGGGGGAGGGGACGATCTCTATGGCTACACCTTC. Its protein product is CSAQGGGDDLYGYTF.

The chain joins TRBV29-1 to TRBJ2-5, with 10 bases that match TRBD2. The V gene end was trimmed by 7 bases and the J gene end by 12 bases; junction bases not matched to a gene: 20. The CDR3 extends over 15 amino acids. CDR1 SQVTM and CDR2 ANQGSEA come from the germline V gene. For the CDR3, the DNA is TGCAGCGCAGAAAGCGGGGGGGCCTCAGGGAACGAGAAGTACTTC. The encoded protein is CSAESGGASGNEKYF.

This clonotype was seen more than once but under ten times. The rearrangement links TRBV10-3 to TRBJ2-3; TRBD2 matches 12 bases. CDR1 is ENHRY, CDR2 SYGVKD, per germline. CDR3 length equals 16 residues. V shed 5 bases, J shed 4 bases, and the junction held 7 bases outside the gene matches. This CDR3 is CAISPPTSGGPDTQYF. CDR3 coding DNA: TGTGCCATCAGTCCACCGACTAGCGGGGGACCAGATACGCAGTATTTT.

The chain employs TRBV5-6 and TRBJ2-7; D unclear. The end of the DNA fits TRBJ2-5 better, so the J call may be wrong. Looked up from germline, CDR1 is SGHDT and CDR2 is YYEEEE. This CDR3 has 13 residues. CDR3 sequence reads: CASIRVGQETQYF. CDR3 nucleotide sequence: TGTGCCAGCATCCGGGTTGGGCAGGAGACCCAGTACTTC.

The CDR3 DNA follows: TGTGCCAGCAGCCGAGGGGTCGGGGCTTTAGTTAACGAGCAGTACTTC. It encodes CASSRGVGALVNEQYF. This chain uses TRBV27 with TRBJ2-7; D possibly matches TRBD1 or TRBD2 (5 bases each). The V end was cut by 6 bases, the J end by 5 bases, with 23 bases between. From germline, CDR1 is MNHEY and CDR2 SMNVEV (reference sequence). The CDR3 is 16 residues long.

This clonotype was seen only a few times. This rearrangement joins TRBV5-5 to TRBJ2-4, with D maybe TRBD2 (6 bases). This CDR3 has 15 residues. Per germline, CDR1 SGHKS and CDR2 YYEKEE (reference sequence). V was trimmed by 5 bases and J by 0 bases, leaving 12 bases between them. As DNA, the CDR3 is TGTGCCAGCAGGCAGTCGGGGGTAGCCAAAAACATTCAGTACTTC. Protein: CASRQSGVAKNIQYF.

This clonotype was detected a few times. The V call is TRBV9, the J call TRBJ1-1; D is unresolved. The V gene lost 0 bases and the J gene lost 3 bases, with 6 bases spanning the gap. CDR3 length equals 13 residues. Germline loops: CDR1 SGDLS, CDR2 YYNGEE. CDR3 nucleotide sequence: TGTGCCAGCAGCGTAGGGCCCGACACTGAAGCTTTCTTT. This sequence encodes CASSVGPDTEAFF.

This clonotype was seen ten or more times. This rearrangement joins TRBV29-1 to TRBJ2-5; TRBD1 agrees at 8 bases. The CDR3 covers 15 residues. Germline loops: CDR1 SQVTM, CDR2 ANQGSEA. V was pared by 8 bases and J by 2 bases, with 13 bases of the junction left unmatched. The CDR3 DNA sequence: TGCAGCTCGAATTCCGGGACAGGCTCTCAAGAGACCCAGTACTTC. Residues: CSSNSGTGSQETQYF.

V gene TRBV29-1 combines with J gene TRBJ2-3, with 9 bases lining up with TRBD2. The V gene end was trimmed by 5 bases and the J gene end by 4 bases; junction bases not matched to a gene: 13. This CDR3 is built from 16 residues. CDR1 SQVTM and CDR2 ANQGSEA come from the germline V gene. Here the CDR3 reads CSVKRGVAGVADTQYF. The DNA for the CDR3 is TGCAGCGTTAAAAGGGGAGTAGCGGGGGTGGCAGATACGCAGTATTTT.